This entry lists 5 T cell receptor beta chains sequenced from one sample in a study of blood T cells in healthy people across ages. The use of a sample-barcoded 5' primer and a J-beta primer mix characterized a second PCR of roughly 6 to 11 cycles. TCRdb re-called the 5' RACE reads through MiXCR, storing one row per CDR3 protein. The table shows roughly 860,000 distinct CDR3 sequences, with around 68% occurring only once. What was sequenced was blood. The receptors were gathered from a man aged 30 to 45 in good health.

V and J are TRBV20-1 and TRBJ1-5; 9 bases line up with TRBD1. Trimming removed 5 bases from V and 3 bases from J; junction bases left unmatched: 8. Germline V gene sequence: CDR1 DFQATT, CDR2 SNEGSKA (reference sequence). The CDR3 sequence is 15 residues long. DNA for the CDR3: TGCAGTGCTCCCCCCGGGACAGGGTCCAATCAGCCCCAGCATTTT. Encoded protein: CSAPPGTGSNQPQHF.

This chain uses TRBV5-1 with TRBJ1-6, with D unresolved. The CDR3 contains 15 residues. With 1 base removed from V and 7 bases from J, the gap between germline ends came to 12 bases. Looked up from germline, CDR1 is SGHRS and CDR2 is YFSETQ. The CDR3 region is CASSLLGESNSPLHF. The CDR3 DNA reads TGCGCCAGCAGCTTGCTTGGGGAATCAAATTCACCCCTCCACTTT.

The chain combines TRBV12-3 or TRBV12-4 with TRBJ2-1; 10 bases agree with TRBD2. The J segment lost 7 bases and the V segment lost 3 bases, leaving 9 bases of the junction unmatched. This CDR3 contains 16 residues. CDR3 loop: CASSFGVLAGSNEQFF. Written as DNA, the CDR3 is TGTGCCAGCAGTTTTGGGGTACTAGCGGGGAGTAATGAGCAGTTCTTC.

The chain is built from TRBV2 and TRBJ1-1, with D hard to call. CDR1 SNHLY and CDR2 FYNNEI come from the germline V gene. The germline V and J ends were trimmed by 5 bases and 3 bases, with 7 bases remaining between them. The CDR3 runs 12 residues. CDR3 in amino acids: CASSYYYTEAFF. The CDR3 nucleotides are TGTGCCAGCAGTTATTATTACACTGAAGCTTTCTTT.

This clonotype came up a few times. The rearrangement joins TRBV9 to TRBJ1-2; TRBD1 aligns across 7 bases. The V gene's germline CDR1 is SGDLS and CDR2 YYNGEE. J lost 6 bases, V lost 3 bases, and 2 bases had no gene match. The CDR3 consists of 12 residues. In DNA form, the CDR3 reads TGTGCCAGCAGCGGTACAGGGGATGGCTACACCTTC. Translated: CASSGTGDGYTF.